What follows are 18 T cell receptor beta chains derived from one specimen sequenced in a study of post-analysis software for immune sequencing data. Points from the study as a whole: Relative to controls, patients had a few TRBV segments at higher frequency, with TRBV5-6, TRBV5-1 and TRBV20-1 among these.

The TCR beta cDNA libraries carried unique molecular identifiers. Each CDR3 protein gets one entry after TCRdb re-called the PCR reads with MiXCR. The table includes about 540,000 distinct CDR3 sequences, roughly 34% detected once. These TCRs are of unknown antigen specificity. The specimen was blood. Source of these receptors: a girl aged 2-17 years with multiple sclerosis.

DNA of the CDR3: TGCAGTACGGGGGGGAAGGAAACAGATACGCAGTATTTT. Translated, it gives CSTGGKETDTQYF. The V and J genes are TRBV20-1 and TRBJ2-3; 8 nucleotides line up with TRBD2. V dropped 8 bases and J dropped 3; count of bases not matched to a gene: 7. The germline V gene encodes CDR1 DFQATT and CDR2 SNEGSKA (reference sequence). This CDR3 has 13 residues.

As to this clonotype: The junction departs from the called germline gene at one end, perhaps through a read error. The chain joins TRBV6-1 to TRBJ2-6, with a tentative D call TRBD1 (5 bases). The germline CDR1 and CDR2 sequences are MNHNS and SASEGT. There are 18 residues in the CDR3. CDR3 nucleotide sequence: TGTGGCAGCAGCCCAGGGCGTGCAGCCCACTCTGGGGCCAACGTCCTGACTTTC. It is translated as CGSSPGRAAHSGANVLTF.

This clonotype was picked up a small number of times. This chain connects TRBV5-1 to TRBJ2-4; 9 bases agree with TRBD1. CDR3 length: 15 residues. Germline CDR1 is SGHRS and CDR2 is YFSETQ. V was pared by 3 bases and J by 2 bases, with 3 bases of the junction left unmatched. In DNA, the CDR3 is TGCGCCAGCAGCTCGGACAGGGGCTCCAAAAACATTCAGTACTTC. Its protein is CASSSDRGSKNIQYF. Full variable domain (missing parts from reference TRBV5-1 and TRBJ2-4): KAGVTQTPRYLIKTRGQQVTLSCSPISGHRSVSWYQQTPGQGLQFLFEYFSETQRNKGNFPGRFSGRQFSNSRSEMNVSTLELGDSALYLCASSSDRGSKNIQYFGAGTRLSVL.

This clonotype has just a few counts. The V gene is TRBV20-1, the J gene TRBJ2-3, with D tentatively TRBD1 (7 bases). The CDR3 runs to 17 residues. CDR1 and CDR2 from the germline V gene are DFQATT and SNEGSKA (reference sequence). V lost 1 base and J lost 8, with 25 bases in between. CDR3 sequence reads: CSARVTGRGTASSTQYF. The CDR3 DNA reads TGCAGTGCTAGAGTTACAGGTCGGGGGACAGCCAGCAGTACGCAGTATTTT.

The chain employs TRBV28 and TRBJ1-6; D might be TRBD1 (5 bases). The CDR3 sequence is 17 residues long. V lost 3 bases to trimming and J lost 0 bases, with 12 bases between them. Germline V gives CDR1 MDHEN, CDR2 SYDVKM. The CDR3 nucleotides read TGTGCCAGCAGTTTCAAAGTAGGGGTCTCCTATAATTCACCCCTCCACTTT. Protein sequence: CASSFKVGVSYNSPLHF.

This clonotype was counted only a few times. The chain recombines TRBV2 with TRBJ1-2; TRBD1 aligns across 7 bases. This CDR3 contains 14 residues. Germline V gene sequence: CDR1 SNHLY, CDR2 FYNNEI. V shed 7 bases and J 5 bases; nucleotides not matched to a gene: 10. CDR3 bases: TGTGCCAGCATGATTTGGGACAGAACTTATGGCTACACCTTC. Translation: CASMIWDRTYGYTF.

This clonotype was seen a handful of times. The chain has TRBV2 and TRBJ2-3, with TRBD2 matching over 13 bases. The CDR3 totals 15 residues. In germline, CDR1 is SNHLY, CDR2 FYNNEI. Trimming removed 10 bases from V and 4 bases from J; junction bases left unmatched: 8. In DNA, the CDR3 is TGTGCCACCACGGAGGGGACTAGCGGGGCAGATACGCAGTATTTT. Translation gives CATTEGTSGADTQYF.

This clonotype occurred many times. The chain is built from TRBV7-8 and TRBJ2-7; no reliable D call. V was trimmed by 5 bases and J by 3 bases, leaving 5 bases between them. The CDR3 length is 11 residues. The germline V gene has CDR1 SGHVS and CDR2 FQNEAQ. CDR3: CASSDLYEQYF. As DNA, the CDR3 is TGTGCCAGCAGCGACCTCTACGAGCAGTACTTC. Full variable domain (remainder filled in from reference TRBV7-8 and TRBJ2-7): GAGVSQSPRYKVAKRGQDVALRCDPISGHVSLFWYQQALGQGPEFLTYFQNEAQLDKSGLPSDRFFAERPEGSVSTLKIQRTQQEDSAVYLCASSDLYEQYFGPGTRLTVT.

A few counts support this clonotype. The chain joins TRBV6-5 to TRBJ1-1; D unclear. Germline CDR1 is MNHEY and CDR2 is SVGAGI. CDR3 length: 13 residues. The ends were cut back, 4 bases at V and 4 bases at J, with 10 bases in the middle. The chain's CDR3 is CASSSRAPTEAFF. In DNA, the CDR3 is TGTGCCAGCAGTTCCCGGGCCCCCACTGAAGCTTTCTTT.

This clonotype was picked up a small number of times. The chain joins TRBV9 to TRBJ2-1; 10 positions match TRBD1. V trimming: 0 bases; J trimming: 5 bases; junction bases outside the gene matches: 8. The CDR3 has 17 residues. Germline-derived CDR1 and CDR2 are SGDLS and YYNGEE. The CDR3 region has the DNA TGTGCCAGCAGCGTAGACCCCCGGGACAGGGGAAACAATGAGCAGTTCTTC. It translates to CASSVDPRDRGNNEQFF.

The V gene is TRBV4-3, the J gene TRBJ1-5; D gene ambiguous. CDR3 size: 15 residues. Germline-derived CDR1 and CDR2 are LGHNA and YSLEER. V lost 0 bases to trimming and J lost 7 bases, with 13 bases between them. DNA of the CDR3: TGCGCCAGCAGCCAAGATAACTTGGCAAGGCAGCCCCAGCATTTT. As protein: CASSQDNLARQPQHF.

As concerns this clonotype: One end of the junction varies from germline; a read error may be responsible. This sequence joins TRBV19 and TRBJ1-2, with TRBD1 as a possible D gene (5 bases). The CDR3 contains 14 residues. The V gene's germline CDR1 is LNHDA and CDR2 SQIVND (reference sequence). The CDR3 sequence is CASSRGASIYGFTF. The CDR3 nucleotides are TGTGCCAGTAGTAGAGGGGCCTCCATCTATGGCTTCACCTTC.

This clonotype was observed many times. Since a much larger clone is just one base distant, this may be a read error. The chain uses TRBV10-3 and TRBJ2-7; D might be TRBD1 or TRBD2, each matching 5 bases. Germline V gene data show CDR1 as ENHRY and CDR2 as SYGVKD. CDR3 length: 15 residues. V lost 2 bases and J lost 1, with 12 bases in between. The CDR3 is CAISEGASQSYEQYF. CDR3 sequence (DNA): TGTGCCATCAGTGAGGGGGCTAGCCAGTCCTACGAGCAGTACTTC.

About this clonotype itself: The junction departs from germline at one end; a sequencing error may be responsible. V usage is TRBV29-1 and J usage is TRBJ1-2, with D maybe TRBD1 (5 bases). The germline CDR1 and CDR2 sequences are SQVTM and ANQGSEA. The length of the CDR3 is 12 residues. The CDR3 is CSVAPGVYGYAF. In DNA form, the CDR3 reads TGCAGCGTTGCTCCGGGGGTTTATGGCTACGCCTTC.

This clonotype was counted between two and nine times. An end of the junction differs from the germline gene, which may be a read error. The chain couples TRBV7-7 to TRBJ2-5; D not certain. The CDR3 has 17 amino acids. The V gene's germline CDR1 is SSHAT and CDR2 FNYEAQ (reference sequence). The DNA for the CDR3 is TGTGCTAGCAGCTTAGCAAATTATGCGACCCTGGAGGAGACCCAGTACTTC. Protein: CASSLANYATLEETQYF.

The chain couples TRBV29-1 to TRBJ1-1, with D tentatively TRBD1 (5 bases). Trimming cost V 5 bases and J 8 bases, with 18 bases left between them. The CDR3 is 13 amino acids. Germline lookup yields CDR1 SQVTM and CDR2 ANQGSEA. CDR3 region: CSVFRRGLGEAFF. CDR3 nucleotides: TGCAGCGTTTTTCGAAGGGGCTTGGGAGAAGCTTTCTTT.

This clonotype was seen a handful of times. The chain carries TRBV20-1 and TRBJ1-2, with D tentatively TRBD1 (5 bases). The V gene lost 1 base and the J gene lost 4 bases, with 10 bases spanning the gap. The CDR3 spans 13 residues. The V gene's germline CDR1 is DFQATT and CDR2 SNEGSKA (reference sequence). The CDR3: CSARVQGAYGYTF. The CDR3 DNA is TGCAGTGCTAGAGTCCAGGGTGCCTATGGCTACACCTTC.

This clonotype has only a few counts. The chain recombines TRBV6-1 with TRBJ2-5; 10 bases are a match to TRBD1. J was trimmed by 5 bases and V by 4 bases; bases with no gene match: 16. The CDR3 covers 18 residues. Per germline, CDR1 MNHNS and CDR2 SASEGT. Here the CDR3 reads CASSAISSGTGAWETQYF. The CDR3 DNA reads TGTGCCAGCAGTGCAATAAGTTCCGGGACAGGGGCCTGGGAGACCCAGTACTTC.